This T cell receptor (beta chain) was found in a study of T-cell memory formation after mild COVID-19. Study information: TCR clusters were mostly confined to one donor each.

The TCR alpha and TCR beta cDNA libraries, bearing sample barcodes and UMIs, were generated by 5'RACE using constant-segment primers. TCRdb ran MiXCR on the 5' RACE reads and lists one entry per CDR3 protein. The profile covers under 600,000 distinct CDR3 sequences, with about 20% appearing a single time and around 7.7% taken by the ten largest. As regards this clonotype: Its antigen is undetermined.

Study-level points and caveats: Day 15 to 85 contracting clones showed balanced CD4/CD8; later expanders leaned CD4+. Pre-infection memory showed some responding clones, and this suggested that cross-reactive memory joined.

Germline-derived CDR1 and CDR2 are SGHRS and YFSETQ. V trimming: 1 base; J trimming: 0 bases; junction bases outside the gene matches: 4. The CDR3 length is 15 residues. This sequence joins TRBV5-1 and TRBJ2-7, with 7 bases aligning to TRBD2. The sequencing input was PBMCs or a T cell subset sorted from them (not recorded which). The TCR sequence derives from an adult woman who had mild COVID-19 (a few samples of this study predate the infection). Cell type and time point are not known. The DNA for the CDR3 is TGCGCCAGCAGCTTGCACGGGGGGAGCTCCTACGAGCAGTACTTC. Amino acid sequence: CASSLHGGSSYEQYF.